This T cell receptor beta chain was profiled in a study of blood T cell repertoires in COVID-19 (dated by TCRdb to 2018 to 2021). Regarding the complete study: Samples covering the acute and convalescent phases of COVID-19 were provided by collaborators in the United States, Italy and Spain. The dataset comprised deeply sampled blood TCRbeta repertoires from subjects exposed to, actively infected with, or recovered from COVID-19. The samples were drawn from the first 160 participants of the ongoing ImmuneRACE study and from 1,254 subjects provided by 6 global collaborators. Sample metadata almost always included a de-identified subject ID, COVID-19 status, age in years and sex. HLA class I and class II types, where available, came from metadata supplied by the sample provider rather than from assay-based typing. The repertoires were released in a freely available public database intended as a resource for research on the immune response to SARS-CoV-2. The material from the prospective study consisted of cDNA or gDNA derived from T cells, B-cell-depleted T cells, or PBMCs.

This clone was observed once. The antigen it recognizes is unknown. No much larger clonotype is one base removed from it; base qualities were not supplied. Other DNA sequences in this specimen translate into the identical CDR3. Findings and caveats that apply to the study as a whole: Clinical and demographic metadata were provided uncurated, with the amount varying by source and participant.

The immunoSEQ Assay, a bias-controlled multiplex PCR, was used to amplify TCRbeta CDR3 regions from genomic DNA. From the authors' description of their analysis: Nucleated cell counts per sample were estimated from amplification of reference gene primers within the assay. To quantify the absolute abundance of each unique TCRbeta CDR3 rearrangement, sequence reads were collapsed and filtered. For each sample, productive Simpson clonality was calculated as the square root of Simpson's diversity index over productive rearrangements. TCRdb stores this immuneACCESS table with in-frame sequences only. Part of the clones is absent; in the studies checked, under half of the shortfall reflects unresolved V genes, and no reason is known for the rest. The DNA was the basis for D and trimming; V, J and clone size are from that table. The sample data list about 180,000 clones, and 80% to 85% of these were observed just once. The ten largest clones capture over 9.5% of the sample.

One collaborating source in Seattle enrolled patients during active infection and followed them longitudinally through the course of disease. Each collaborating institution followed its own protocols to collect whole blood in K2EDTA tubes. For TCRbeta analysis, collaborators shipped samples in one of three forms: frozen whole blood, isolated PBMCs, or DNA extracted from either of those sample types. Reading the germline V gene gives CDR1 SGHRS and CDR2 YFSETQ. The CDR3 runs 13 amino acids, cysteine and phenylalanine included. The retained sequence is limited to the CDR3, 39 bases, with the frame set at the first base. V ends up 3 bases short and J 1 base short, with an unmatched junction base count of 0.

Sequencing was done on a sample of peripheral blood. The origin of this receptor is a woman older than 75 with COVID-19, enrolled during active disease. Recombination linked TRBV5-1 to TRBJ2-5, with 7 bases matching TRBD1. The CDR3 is CASSWDSQETQYF. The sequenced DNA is TGCGCCAGCAGCTGGGACAGCCAAGAGACCCAGTACTTC.